The 9 T cell receptor beta chains in this list originate from one sample, sequenced in a study of early T cells in non-severe SARS-CoV-2 infection. TCRdb re-called the 5' RACE reads through MiXCR, storing one row per CDR3 protein. The sample lists 50,000 or so distinct CDR3 sequences, approximately 12% occurring once. Sequenced material: whole blood. The source is an adult who was a healthcare worker with PCR-confirmed SARS-CoV-2 infection or an uninfected control (not recorded which).

V usage is TRBV29-1 and J usage is TRBJ2-5, with a possible D match to TRBD2 (5 bases). V was cut by 7 bases and J by 5 bases, with 8 bases left in between. The CDR3 is 10 residues long. Germline CDR1 is SQVTM and CDR2 is ANQGSEA. CDR3 sequence reads: CSGTGETQYF. CDR3 sequence (DNA): TGCAGCGGTACGGGGGAGACCCAGTACTTC.

This clonotype appeared many times. The chain links TRBV7-3 to TRBJ1-2, with 12 bases that match TRBD1. From germline, CDR1 is SGHTA and CDR2 FQGTGA. The trim removed 5 bases at V and 6 bases at J, leaving 10 bases unmatched. This CDR3 contains 16 residues. CDR3 in DNA: TGTGCCAGCAGCGTATCGGGACAGGGGGCGATCGATGGCTACACCTTC. Its protein product is CASSVSGQGAIDGYTF.

By sample share, this clonotype is medium-sized. J is TRBJ1-1 and V is TRBV29-1; no firm D call. Trimming took 2 bases from V and 8 from J, leaving 12 bases between them. Germline CDR1 SQVTM, CDR2 ANQGSEA. The CDR3 is made up of 12 amino acids. The DNA of the CDR3 is TGCAGCGTTGAATGGGGAGGGAACGAAGCTTTCTTT. The encoded protein is CSVEWGGNEAFF.

This clonotype was found a few times. The chain joins TRBV12-3 or TRBV12-4 to TRBJ1-5; 7 bases align to TRBD1. V shed 6 bases and J 1 base; nucleotides not matched to a gene: 6. This CDR3 spans 15 amino acids. The CDR3 sequence: CASSSTGLSNQPQHF. As DNA, the CDR3 is TGTGCCAGCAGCTCGACAGGGTTAAGCAATCAGCCCCAGCATTTT.

This clonotype was seen a few times. The chain recombines TRBV4-2 with TRBJ2-2, with 7 bases aligning to TRBD2. CDR1 is LGHNA and CDR2 is YNFKEQ in the germline V gene. This CDR3 contains 17 residues. V lost 0 bases, J lost 1 base, and 5 bases stayed unmatched. The CDR3 DNA reads TGTGCCAGCAGCCAAGATCCGACTAGCATGAACACCGGGGAGCTGTTTTTT. It yields the protein CASSQDPTSMNTGELFF.

The V call is TRBV7-2, the J call TRBJ2-7; D is perhaps TRBD2 (6 bases). Germline values: CDR1 SGHTA, CDR2 FQGNSA. Trimming stripped 4 bases from V and 7 bases from J, with 17 bases between. The length of the CDR3 is 14 residues. Here the CDR3 reads CASSSYVGAGEQYF. The CDR3 DNA reads as TGTGCCAGCAGCTCTTACGTAGGGGCGGGGGAGCAGTACTTC.

In this sample, this clonotype turned up many times. The chain couples TRBV5-1 to TRBJ2-3; no clear D gene. Trimming left V 1 base short and J 6 bases short, with 12 bases between. The CDR3 contains 14 residues. Germline V gene lookup returns CDR1 SGHRS and CDR2 YFSETQ. The CDR3 coding sequence is TGCGCCAGCAGCTTGAAGTTTCAGGCGGATACGCAGTATTTT. Translation gives CASSLKFQADTQYF.

The table lists this clonotype with many counts. The chain carries TRBV5-1 and TRBJ1-5, with D perhaps TRBD1 (6 bases). Germline V CDR1 and CDR2: SGHRS, YFSETQ. Trimming removed 0 bases from V and 2 bases from J, with 6 bases in between. CDR3 size: 14 residues. In DNA, the CDR3 is TGCGCCAGCAGCTTGGCAGGGGGCAATCAGCCCCAGCATTTT. It specifies CASSLAGGNQPQHF.

V gene TRBV7-2 combines with J gene TRBJ2-7; perhaps TRBD1 as D (5 bases). Germline V gene sequence: CDR1 SGHTA, CDR2 FQGNSA. Trimming took off 5 bases at V and 6 bases at J, with 17 bases between the two ends. The CDR3 contains 14 residues. Here the CDR3 reads CASSPEGQGTEQYF. In DNA, the CDR3 is TGTGCCAGCAGCCCCGAAGGGCAGGGAACCGAGCAGTACTTC.